This T cell receptor beta chain was sequenced during a study of Graves' ophthalmopathy and Graves' hyperthyroidism. At least ten counts were recorded for this clonotype. RNA transcripts were the template, and TCR beta CDR3 regions were amplified from them. Scientists carried out first-round RT-PCR using HTBI primers and then a second-round multiplex PCR. One entry per CDR3 protein, called by TCRdb with MiXCR from the multiplex PCR reads. The sample lists approximately 640,000 distinct CDR3 sequences, roughly 39% occurring once. V dropped 2 bases and J dropped 0 bases, with 7 bases sitting between them. CDR3 size: 14 residues. The germline V gene encodes CDR1 SEHNR and CDR2 FQNEAQ (reference sequence).

The sequenced material came from peripheral blood. This sequence was found in an adult man with Graves' ophthalmopathy. The V gene is TRBV7-9, the J gene TRBJ1-2; no clear D. CDR3 loop: CASSLSLTNYGYTF. The CDR3 DNA reads as TGTGCCAGCAGCTTAAGCCTCACTAACTATGGCTACACCTTC.